This TCR beta chain comes out of a study of cytomegalovirus exposure and HLA in healthy donors. In the study overall: Among 398 genotyped donors, more than 65% fell in the Caucasian-associated ancestry cluster.

Use of 60 Vbeta and 13 Jbeta primers characterized the PCR. Clones were read by immunoSEQ multiplex PCR, and TCRdb kept only the in-frame ones, dropping some. The table shows fewer than 100,000 clones, with 65% to 80% occurring only once. Study-level results: Associated with cytomegalovirus, according to the listing, were 150 to 200 TCR beta chains. Within an earlier analysis, most TCR beta V segments proved productive either about 87% or about 30% of the time.

The CDR3 is made up of 16 amino acids. Looked up from germline, CDR1 is LNHDA and CDR2 is SQIVND (reference sequence). V was trimmed by 8 bases and J by 2 bases, leaving 16 bases between them. Concerning this clone: Its antigen is not known.

This receptor was obtained from a man aged 55 to 70 in good health and CMV-seropositive. Material for sequencing was PBMCs. The chain recombines TRBV19 with TRBJ2-6; D is perhaps TRBD1 (5 bases). Here the CDR3 DNA reads TGTGCCAGTGGCCCAGGGTTTGGGACTGGGGCCAACGTCCTGACTTTC. This codes for CASGPGFGTGANVLTF.